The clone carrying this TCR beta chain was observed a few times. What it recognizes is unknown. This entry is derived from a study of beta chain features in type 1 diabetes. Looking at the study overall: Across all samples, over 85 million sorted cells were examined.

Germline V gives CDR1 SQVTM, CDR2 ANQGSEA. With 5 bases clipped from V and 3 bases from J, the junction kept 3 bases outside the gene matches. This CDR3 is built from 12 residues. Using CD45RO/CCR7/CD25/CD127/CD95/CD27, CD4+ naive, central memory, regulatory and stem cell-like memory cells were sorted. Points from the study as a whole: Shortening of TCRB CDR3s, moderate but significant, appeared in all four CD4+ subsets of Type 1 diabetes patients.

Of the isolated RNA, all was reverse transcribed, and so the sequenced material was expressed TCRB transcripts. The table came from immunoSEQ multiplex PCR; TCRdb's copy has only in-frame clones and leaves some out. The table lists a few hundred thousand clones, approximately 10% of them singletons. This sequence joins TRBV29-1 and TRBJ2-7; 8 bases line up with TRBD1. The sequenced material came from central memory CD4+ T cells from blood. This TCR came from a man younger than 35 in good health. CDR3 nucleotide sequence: TGCAGCGTTTTCACAGGGGGCTACGAGCAGTACTTC. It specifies CSVFTGGYEQYF.